This TCR beta chain was sequenced for a study of spatial heterogeneity in lung cancer. TCRdb re-called the 5' RACE reads through MiXCR, storing one row per CDR3 protein. The sample records about 94,000 distinct CDR3 sequences, 15% to 20% being singletons. Time point denoted: blood at routine non-recurrence follow-up after resection. Sequencing was performed on whole RNA extracted from tumor and nontumor lung tissue, or from frozen PBMC, and the material was left unsorted. Per germline, CDR1 SEHNR and CDR2 FQNEAQ (reference sequence). The CDR3 consists of 14 residues. Trimming removed 5 bases at V and 4 bases at J, with 14 bases between.

This sample comprised PBMCs, obtained at follow-up. The chain has TRBV7-9 and TRBJ1-1, with unresolved D. This receptor was obtained from a male donor with early-stage non-small cell lung cancer. For the CDR3, the DNA is TGTGCCAGCAGCATGGGAGGCGTGGGCACTGAAGCTTTCTTT. It yields the protein CASSMGGVGTEAFF.